In this sample, the clone carrying this TCR beta chain turned up a few times. Its antigen is still unknown. TCRdb analysed the reads with MiXCR anew, one entry per CDR3 protein. The sample lists roughly 46,000 distinct CDR3 sequences, approximately 20% occurring once. This sample is drawn from a study of T cell repertoires in cytomegalovirus infection. The ends were cut back, 4 bases at V and 3 bases at J, with 10 bases in the middle. CDR1 and CDR2 (germline): MNHNS, SASEGT. CDR3 size: 13 residues. The rearrangement uses TRBV6-1 and TRBJ2-7, with TRBD2 as a possible D gene (5 bases). Material: PBMCs, sequenced either directly or after in vitro stimulation (not recorded which). The sequence was obtained from a human donor in good health (CMV status not recorded). Some clones in this sample may be carry-over from other donors' samples. The CDR3 here is CASSASGGYEQYF. CDR3 DNA sequence: TGTGCCAGCAGTGCCTCAGGAGGCTACGAGCAGTACTTC.